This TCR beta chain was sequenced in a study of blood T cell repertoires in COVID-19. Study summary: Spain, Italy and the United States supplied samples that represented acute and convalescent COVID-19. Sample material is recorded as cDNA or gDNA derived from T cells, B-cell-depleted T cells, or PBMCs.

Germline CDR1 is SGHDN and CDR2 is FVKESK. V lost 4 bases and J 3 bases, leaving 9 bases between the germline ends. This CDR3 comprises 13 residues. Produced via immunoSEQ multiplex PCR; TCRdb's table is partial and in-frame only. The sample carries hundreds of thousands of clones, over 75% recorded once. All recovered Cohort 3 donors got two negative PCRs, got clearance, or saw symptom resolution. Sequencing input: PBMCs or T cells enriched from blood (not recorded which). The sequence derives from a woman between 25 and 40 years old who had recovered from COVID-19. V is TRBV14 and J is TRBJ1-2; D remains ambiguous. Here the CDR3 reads CASSPGLHYGYTF. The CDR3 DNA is TGTGCCAGCAGCCCCGGTTTGCACTATGGCTACACCTTC.